The 26 T cell receptor beta chains below come from one sample, sequenced in a study of T cells in Graves' hyperthyroidism and ophthalmopathy. Template material for amplifying TCR beta CDR3 regions consisted of RNA transcripts. HTBI primers were employed in a first-round RT-PCR of the TCR CDR3. TCRdb redid the calling of the multiplex PCR reads with MiXCR, one entry per CDR3 protein. This table has hundreds of thousands of distinct CDR3 sequences, over 13% appearing once. Material for sequencing was blood. The receptors shown here come from a man in his forties or fifties with Graves' ophthalmopathy.

Many counts were recorded for this clonotype. The DNA of the CDR3 is TGCAGCGTTGAAGCATTCATGGGACAGGGGATAGATACGCAGTATTTT. Translation gives CSVEAFMGQGIDTQYF. The chain employs TRBV29-1 and TRBJ2-3; 10 bases match TRBD1. The trim removed 1 base at V and 5 bases at J, leaving 9 bases unmatched. The CDR3 has 16 amino acids. Germline V CDR1 and CDR2: SQVTM, ANQGSEA.

This clonotype was seen at least ten times. V and J are TRBV12-5 and TRBJ1-5; no clear D. The CDR3 spans 16 residues. Germline V CDR1 and CDR2: LGHNT, FRNRAP. V shed 3 bases and J shed 3 bases, with 15 bases lying between them. The CDR3 protein is CASGFTPVRPNQPQHF. The CDR3 DNA is TGTGCTAGTGGTTTCACACCGGTAAGGCCCAATCAGCCCCAGCATTTT.

The rearrangement uses TRBV4-1 and TRBJ2-5; weak D call: TRBD2 (6 bases). Germline CDR1 reads MGHRA; CDR2 reads YSYEKL. V lost 5 bases, J lost 2 bases, and 21 bases lay in between. The CDR3 consists of 17 residues. CDR3 protein: CASSYTGRIQSQETQYF. The CDR3 DNA is TGCGCCAGCAGCTACACCGGGAGAATCCAATCTCAAGAGACCCAGTACTTC.

There are a few counts of this clonotype. V is TRBV12-3 or TRBV12-4 and J is TRBJ2-2; D is undetermined. The CDR3 sequence is 13 residues long. Trimming removed 7 bases from V and 5 bases from J, with 11 bases in between. CDR3 in DNA: TGTGCCAGCATACTATTGGGGACCGGGGAGCTGTTTTTT. It codes for CASILLGTGELFF.

This clonotype has just a few counts. This chain uses TRBV29-1 with TRBJ2-3; 7 bases line up with TRBD1. Germline V gene sequence: CDR1 SQVTM, CDR2 ANQGSEA. V lost 1 base and J lost 8; bases outside the gene matches: 9. CDR3 size: 14 residues. CDR3: CSVEANRGLGTQYF. For the CDR3, the DNA is TGCAGCGTTGAAGCAAACAGGGGATTAGGTACGCAGTATTTT.

This chain connects TRBV19 to TRBJ2-3, with D tentatively TRBD2 (6 bases). Germline V gives CDR1 LNHDA, CDR2 SQIVND (reference sequence). V lost 10 bases and J lost 0, with 14 bases in between. CDR3 length: 14 amino acids. The CDR3 nucleotides read TGTGCCACGCGGGACGGCCCTAGCACAGATACGCAGTATTTT. Protein: CATRDGPSTDTQYF.

The V call is TRBV28, the J call TRBJ2-7, with D hard to call. Germline V gives CDR1 MDHEN, CDR2 SYDVKM. The CDR3 has 13 amino acids. V was pared by 6 bases and J by 4 bases, with 13 bases between. In DNA form, the CDR3 reads TGTGCCAGCAGCACCCCGAAGGTTTACGAGCAGTACTTC. This codes for CASSTPKVYEQYF.

The sample holds many counts of this clonotype. The chain employs TRBV20-1 and TRBJ2-3; TRBD2 matches 8 bases. CDR1 is DFQATT, CDR2 SNEGSKA, per germline (reference sequence). CDR3 length: 14 residues. Unmatched junction bases numbered 8, after V lost 6 bases and J lost 3 bases. CDR3 coding DNA: TGCAGTGCCTCTCCGGGAGGGAGTACAGATACGCAGTATTTT. Amino acids: CSASPGGSTDTQYF.

In this sample, this clonotype turned up many times. The chain couples TRBV20-1 to TRBJ2-1, with TRBD2 identical over 10 bases. The germline gives CDR1 DFQATT, CDR2 SNEGSKA (reference sequence). The CDR3 is made up of 14 amino acids. Germline trimming cut 3 bases from V and 6 bases from J; bases unmatched to any gene: 5. CDR3 bases: TGCAGTGCTAGGGAGGGACTAGCGATCAATGAGCAGTTCTTC. This encodes CSAREGLAINEQFF.

This clonotype was seen ten or more times. The J gene is TRBJ2-3, the V gene TRBV2, with 9 bases matching TRBD2. The CDR3 sequence is 14 residues long. J gave up 5 bases and V 4 bases, and 4 bases lay outside the gene matches. The germline V gene has CDR1 SNHLY and CDR2 FYNNEI. The CDR3 sequence: CASSGSGRGDTQYF. The DNA for the CDR3 is TGTGCCAGCAGTGGTAGCGGGAGAGGAGATACGCAGTATTTT.

Many counts were recorded for this clonotype. The rearrangement joins TRBV7-9 to TRBJ2-2; no definite D call. The CDR3 spans 15 residues. Germline CDR1 and CDR2: SEHNR and FQNEAQ (reference sequence). Trimming took off 0 bases at V and 5 bases at J, with 10 bases between the two ends. The CDR3: CASSLAGRSTGELFF. The CDR3 nucleotides are TGTGCCAGCAGCTTAGCGGGAAGGAGTACCGGGGAGCTGTTTTTT.

This clonotype was detected many times. The V and J genes are TRBV27 and TRBJ1-1; D is ambiguous. From germline, CDR1 is MNHEY and CDR2 SMNVEV (reference sequence). Trimming pared 4 bases from V and 1 base from J, leaving 10 bases between. This CDR3 has 14 amino acids. The CDR3 bases are TGTGCCAGCAGTTGGGGAGGATCGAACACTGAAGCTTTCTTT. Its translation is CASSWGGSNTEAFF.

This clonotype has ten or more counts. The CDR3 DNA reads TGCGCCAGCAGCTCCGGACAGCGGGAGAACGAGCAGTACTTC. Protein: CASSSGQRENEQYF. The chain has TRBV5-1 and TRBJ2-7, with TRBD2 identical over 8 bases. Trimming cost V 3 bases and J 5 bases; bases outside gene matches: 7. The CDR3 runs to 14 residues. Per the germline V gene, CDR1 is SGHRS and CDR2 is YFSETQ.

As for this clonotype: The junction differs from germline at one of its ends, possibly a read error. This rearrangement joins TRBV2 to TRBJ1-1, with D unresolved. CDR1 is SNHLY and CDR2 is FYNNEI in the germline V gene. The CDR3 sequence is 13 residues long. The CDR3 here is CASSEAGNTEALF. CDR3 coding DNA: TGTGCCAGCAGTGAAGCGGGAAACACTGAAGCTCTCTTT.

Many counts were recorded for this clonotype. This rearrangement joins TRBV3-1 to TRBJ1-1; D gene ambiguous. This CDR3 is built from 15 residues. Germline V CDR1 and CDR2: LGHDT, YNNKEL (reference sequence). The germline V and J ends were trimmed by 0 bases and 1 base, with 9 bases remaining between them. CDR3 sequence: CASSQDERPNTEAFF. In DNA form, the CDR3 reads TGTGCCAGCAGCCAAGATGAGAGACCGAACACTGAAGCTTTCTTT.

This clonotype showed up just a few times. The DNA of the CDR3 is TGTGCCAGCAGCCAACGTGTTCGGGCGGGAGGGCCCAATGAGCAGTTCTTC. Protein product: CASSQRVRAGGPNEQFF. The chain links TRBV14 to TRBJ2-1; 9 bases fit TRBD2. Germline CDR1 is SGHDN and CDR2 is FVKESK. Trimming at V came to 2 bases and at J to 6 bases, leaving 11 bases not matched to a gene. This CDR3 region has 17 residues. Variable domain in full (rest from reference TRBV14 and TRBJ2-1): EAGVTQFPSHSVIEKGQTVTLRCDPISGHDNLYWYRRVMGKEIKFLLHFVKESKQDESGMPNNRFLAERTGGTYSTLKVQPAELEDSGVYFCASSQRVRAGGPNEQFFGPGTRLTVL.

A few counts support this clonotype. The chain couples TRBV6-1 to TRBJ2-7, with 9 positions matching TRBD2. The CDR3 length is 14 residues. The ends lost 7 bases at V and 2 bases at J; junction bases unmatched: 6. In germline, CDR1 is MNHNS, CDR2 SASEGT. This CDR3 reads CASKRLAVAYEQYF. In DNA form, the CDR3 reads TGTGCCAGCAAGAGACTAGCGGTAGCCTACGAGCAGTACTTC.

This clonotype showed up many times. The chain is built from TRBV2 and TRBJ2-5; D assignment may be TRBD1 or TRBD2 (5 bases each). CDR3 length: 17 residues. The ends were cut back, 3 bases at V and 5 bases at J, with 22 bases in the middle. Germline loops: CDR1 SNHLY, CDR2 FYNNEI. CDR3 loop: CASSESIWGSTEETQYF. The CDR3 DNA sequence: TGTGCCAGCAGTGAGTCTATTTGGGGGAGTACCGAGGAGACCCAGTACTTC.

This clonotype appeared many times. This rearrangement joins TRBV20-1 to TRBJ2-3, with D perhaps matching TRBD2 (7 bases). This CDR3 region has 18 residues. CDR1 is DFQATT and CDR2 is SNEGSKA in the germline V gene (reference sequence). The V end was cut by 4 bases, the J end by 0 bases, with 23 bases between. Here the CDR3 reads CSAIPPGQRGQSTDTQYF. CDR3 DNA sequence: TGCAGTGCTATCCCCCCGGGTCAGCGGGGACAAAGCACAGATACGCAGTATTTT.

In its sample, this clonotype was seen many times. V and J are TRBV27 and TRBJ1-1; D is possibly TRBD1 (5 bases). This CDR3 is 14 amino acids long. Germline assignment: CDR1 MNHEY and CDR2 SMNVEV (reference sequence). V was trimmed by 3 bases and J by 8 bases, leaving 16 bases between them. As DNA, the CDR3 is TGTGCCAGCAGTTTTCAGGGAGGTGTTACGGAAGCTTTCTTT. It translates to CASSFQGGVTEAFF.

This clonotype has a handful of counts. The rearrangement joins TRBV9 to TRBJ2-3; D call uncertain. Deletions cut 3 bases from V and 4 bases from J, with 9 bases between. The CDR3 is made up of 13 amino acids. Per the germline V gene, CDR1 is SGDLS and CDR2 is YYNGEE. CDR3 in DNA: TGTGCCAGCAGCGCGGTAGGATCAGATACGCAGTATTTT. This encodes CASSAVGSDTQYF.

The genes are TRBV9 and TRBJ2-2; 10 bases line up with TRBD2. CDR1 and CDR2 (germline): SGDLS, YYNGEE. The CDR3 length is 18 residues. With 3 bases clipped from V and 8 bases from J, the junction kept 16 bases outside the gene matches. CDR3 loop: CASSANTPLAGAFGELFF. The DNA for the CDR3 is TGTGCCAGCAGCGCAAACACACCCCTAGCGGGAGCTTTTGGGGAGCTGTTTTTT.

This clonotype was counted between two and nine times. The CDR3 loop is CASSRTNEQFF. CDR3 sequence (DNA): TGTGCCAGCAGCAGAACTAATGAGCAGTTCTTC. The V call is TRBV7-6, the J call TRBJ2-1, with no clear D. CDR3 length: 11 residues. V lost 5 bases and J lost 7, with 6 bases in between. In germline, CDR1 is SGHVS, CDR2 FNYEAQ.

There are many counts of this clonotype. The chain uses TRBV11-2 and TRBJ2-7, with no clear D. The CDR3 is 13 amino acids. CDR1 and CDR2 from the germline V gene are SGHAT and FQNNGV. The germline V and J ends were trimmed by 3 bases and 1 base, with 7 bases remaining between them. DNA for the CDR3: TGTGCCAGCAGCTTCTGGGAATCCTACGAGCAGTACTTC. This codes for CASSFWESYEQYF.

This clonotype was observed at least ten times. The rearrangement links TRBV29-1 to TRBJ1-1; D is unresolved. The CDR3 has 13 amino acids. Germline lookup yields CDR1 SQVTM and CDR2 ANQGSEA. Trimming took 4 bases from V and 0 from J, leaving 9 bases between them. Here the CDR3 DNA reads TGCAGCGTTGTATCTGCGTTGAACACTGAAGCTTTCTTT. Protein product: CSVVSALNTEAFF.

This clonotype was detected a few times. The V call is TRBV18, the J call TRBJ2-3, with a possible D match to TRBD2 (6 bases). Germline V lookup: CDR1 KGHSH, CDR2 LQKENI. This CDR3 has 15 residues. V was pared by 4 bases and J by 4 bases, with 15 bases between. CDR3 loop: CASSLVPSASDTQYF. CDR3 DNA sequence: TGTGCCAGCTCACTCGTCCCTAGCGCATCAGATACGCAGTATTTT.